This T cell receptor beta chain was observed in a study of shared clonotypes between healthy human individuals. Study-wide results and limits: Deeper or shallower sequencing was expected to change how clonotypes are shared among donors. Richness estimates generally favored naive over memory subsets. About 5% of naive CD4 clonotypes were common to a few donors.

Naive CD8 cells, CD45RO-negative and positively selected for CCR7, excluded terminally differentiated effector memory CD45RA+ cells. The assay was immunoSEQ multiplex PCR, and TCRdb's table has in-frame clones only and misses some. The data show roughly 2,000,000 clones, less than 95% seen once. This clone was recorded only once. Its specificity is not known. The length of the CDR3 is 14 residues. With 1 base removed from V and 6 bases from J, the gap between germline ends came to 9 bases. The germline gives CDR1 SEHNR, CDR2 FQNEAQ (reference sequence). The chain employs TRBV7-9 and TRBJ2-2, with no clear D. This sequence originates from a man between 18 and 29 years old in good health. Sequencing was carried out using naive CD8+ T cells sorted from blood. In DNA, the CDR3 is TGTGCCAGCAGCTTAGATTTCCGGTCCGGGGAGCTGTTTTTT. This codes for CASSLDFRSGELFF.